This is a list of T cell receptor beta chains from one sample in a study of blood T cell repertoires in COVID-19. Assay: immunoSEQ multiplex PCR; the TCRdb copy retains only in-frame clones and omits some. The table shows approximately 130,000 clones, with roughly 71% occurring only once. Sequencing was performed on peripheral blood. Every receptor here comes from a man aged 80 or over with acute or convalescent COVID-19. CDR3s include the opening cysteine and the closing phenylalanine or tryptophan. A D gene is named only where the DNA matches it firmly. Not every row has a clone size; where given, it reads once, few, many or a size class.

clone_size	j_call	v_call	d_call	cdr3_aa	cdr3_nt
NA	TRBJ1-6	TRBV28	NA	CASSLGGSGNSPLHF	TGTGCCAGCAGTTTAGGGGGGTCGGGTAATTCACCCCTCCACTTT
NA	TRBJ1-2	TRBV5-8	NA	CASSLLVNYGYTF	TGTGCCAGCAGCTTGTTAGTAAACTATGGCTACACCTTC
NA	TRBJ2-7	TRBV28	TRBD2	CASNGGGAYEQYF	TGTGCCAGCAATGGCGGGGGGGCCTACGAGCAGTACTTC
NA	TRBJ2-3	TRBV29-1	NA	CSVGQGKTDTQYF	TGCAGCGTTGGGCAGGGGAAAACAGATACGCAGTATTTT
few	TRBJ1-1	TRBV6-5	NA	CASGDRQDLNTEAFF	TGTGCCAGCGGCGATAGACAGGACTTGAACACTGAAGCTTTCTTT
NA	TRBJ2-5	TRBV7-2	NA	CASSSGVVETQYF	TGTGCCAGCAGCTCAGGGGTGGTTGAGACCCAGTACTTC
NA	TRBJ1-1	TRBV18	NA	CASSLQGSTEAFF	TGTGCCAGCTCACTCCAGGGGTCCACTGAAGCTTTCTTT
NA	TRBJ1-6	TRBV2	NA	CASTIDRNNSPLHF	TGTGCCAGCACCATTGACAGGAATAATTCACCCCTCCACTTT
NA	TRBJ1-6	TRBV6-1	TRBD1	CASSDKYDRGPNSPLHF	TGTGCCAGCAGTGACAAATACGACAGGGGGCCGAATTCACCCCTCCACTTT
NA	TRBJ1-2	TRBV12-3/TRBV12-4	NA	CASRGRSGGYTF	TGTGCCAGCCGGGGGAGGAGTGGTGGCTACACCTTC
NA	TRBJ2-1	TRBV28	NA	CASSRRAGYNEQFF	TGTGCCAGCAGTAGGAGGGCTGGATACAATGAGCAGTTCTTC
NA	TRBJ2-2	TRBV2	NA	CASRTTRERLFF	TGTGCCAGCAGAACAACCAGGGAACGGCTGTTTTTT
NA	TRBJ2-2	TRBV12-5	TRBD1	CASGSLQGAHTGELFF	TGTGCTAGTGGTTCCCTACAGGGGGCGCACACCGGGGAGCTGTTTTTT
NA	TRBJ2-5	TRBV5-1	TRBD2	CASSSAGEETQYF	TGCGCCAGCAGCTCCGCGGGGGAAGAGACCCAGTACTTC
few	TRBJ1-1	TRBV5-6	NA	CASSYRPGRGGAFF	TGTGCCAGCAGCTACCGACCAGGGAGGGGTGGAGCTTTCTTT
NA	TRBJ1-1	TRBV5-4	TRBD1	CASSTGVMNTEAFF	TGTGCCAGCAGCACAGGGGTAATGAACACTGAAGCTTTCTTT
NA	TRBJ1-5	TRBV28	NA	CASNHRGALDQPQHF	TGTGCCAGCAACCATCGGGGGGCGTTGGATCAGCCCCAGCATTTT
NA	TRBJ1-5	TRBV6-2/TRBV6-3	NA	CASSPLGDSNQPQHF	TGTGCCAGCAGTCCACTAGGAGATAGCAATCAGCCCCAGCATTTT
few	TRBJ2-7	TRBV6-5	NA	CASNSGFYEQYF	TGTGCCAGCAACTCAGGCTTCTACGAGCAGTACTTC
NA	TRBJ2-7	TRBV3-1/TRBV3-2	NA	CASSNQAGVKGEQYF	TGTGCCAGCAGCAACCAGGCCGGGGTTAAGGGCGAGCAGTACTTC
NA	TRBJ1-1	TRBV29-1	NA	CSVEPGETEAFF	TGCAGCGTTGAACCGGGGGAGACTGAAGCTTTCTTT
NA	TRBJ2-1	TRBV9	NA	CASSAGSKRDNEQFF	TGTGCCAGCAGCGCGGGGTCCAAAAGGGACAATGAGCAGTTCTTC
NA	TRBJ2-7	TRBV11-2	TRBD2	CASSTRTSGGSYEQYF	TGTGCCAGCAGCACAAGGACTAGCGGGGGCTCCTACGAGCAGTACTTC
NA	TRBJ2-5	TRBV4-3	TRBD2	CASSHLRDPGGTQYF	TGCGCCAGCAGCCACCTCCGGGACCCGGGGGGGACCCAGTACTTC
few	TRBJ2-7	TRBV18	TRBD1	CASSRDNRGSYEQYF	TGTGCCAGCTCGCGCGATAACAGGGGTTCCTACGAGCAGTACTTC
once	TRBJ2-1	TRBV5-1	TRBD2	CASSPGLAPIYNEQFF	TGCGCCAGCAGCCCCGGACTAGCTCCTATCTACAATGAGCAGTTCTTC
few	TRBJ1-5	TRBV2	TRBD1	CASSLRDRPRNGNQPQHF	TGTGCCAGCAGTTTACGGGACAGGCCAAGGAACGGCAATCAGCCCCAGCATTTT
NA	TRBJ1-2	TRBV9	NA	CASSVGGDYGYTF	TGTGCCAGCAGCGTAGGGGGGGACTATGGCTACACCTTC
NA	TRBJ2-1	TRBV25-1	NA	CASTRSGSSYNEQFF	TGTGCCAGCACTAGGAGCGGAAGCTCCTACAATGAGCAGTTCTTC
NA	TRBJ2-2	TRBV6-1	TRBD1	CASSEDRGVTGELFF	TGTGCCAGCAGTGAAGACAGGGGGGTTACCGGGGAGCTGTTTTTT
NA	TRBJ1-2	TRBV7-9	NA	CASSLTTNYGYTF	TGTGCCAGCAGCTTGACAACTAACTATGGCTACACCTTC
NA	TRBJ2-2	TRBV3-1/TRBV3-2	NA	CASSQRQQATGELFF	TGTGCCAGCAGCCAAAGGCAACAGGCCACCGGGGAGCTGTTTTTT
NA	TRBJ1-4	TRBV6-5	NA	CASSPNRDEKLFF	TGTGCCAGCAGCCCCAACAGGGACGAAAAACTGTTTTTT
NA	TRBJ1-5	TRBV20-1	TRBD1	CSASDRGRGNQPQHF	TGCAGTGCAAGTGACAGGGGGCGCGGCAATCAGCCCCAGCATTTT
NA	TRBJ1-4	TRBV2	NA	CASRRRQLLNEKLFF	TGTGCCAGCAGACGCAGGCAGCTGCTCAATGAAAAACTGTTTTTT
NA	TRBJ2-2	TRBV7-2	NA	CASGESRDTGELFF	TGTGCCAGCGGCGAGTCTAGAGACACCGGGGAGCTGTTTTTT
NA	TRBJ1-5	TRBV18	TRBD1	CASSGQEDQPQHF	TGTGCCAGTTCCGGACAGGAGGATCAGCCCCAGCATTTT
NA	TRBJ2-4	TRBV5-6	TRBD1	CASSQQGVGKNIQYF	TGTGCCAGCAGCCAGCAGGGGGTTGGCAAAAACATTCAGTACTTC
NA	TRBJ2-7	TRBV29-1	TRBD1	CSVEGDRGAVYEQYF	TGCAGCGTTGAAGGGGACAGGGGGGCGGTTTACGAGCAGTACTTC
NA	TRBJ2-5	TRBV30	NA	CAWRRGKQETQYF	TGTGCCTGGAGACGAGGAAAACAAGAGACCCAGTACTTC
NA	TRBJ2-3	TRBV2	NA	CASDSRDTQYF	TGTGCCAGCGACTCCAGAGATACGCAGTATTTT
few	TRBJ1-2	TRBV5-5	TRBD1	CASSLNQGDYGYTF	TGTGCCAGCAGCTTAAACCAGGGGGACTATGGCTACACCTTC
NA	TRBJ1-2	TRBV2	TRBD1	CASSVAGGNYGYTF	TGTGCCAGCAGTGTGGCAGGGGGGAACTATGGCTACACCTTC
NA	TRBJ1-2	TRBV28	NA	CASSLSGTPNYGYTF	TGTGCCAGCAGTTTATCGGGGACACCTAACTATGGCTACACCTTC
NA	TRBJ1-4	TRBV11-2	TRBD1	CASSFPQGGYEKLFF	TGTGCCAGCAGCTTCCCACAGGGGGGTTATGAAAAACTGTTTTTT
NA	TRBJ2-2	TRBV5-1	TRBD1	CASRPTGLLSTGELFF	TGCGCCAGCAGACCGACAGGGCTTTTGAGCACCGGGGAGCTGTTTTTT
NA	TRBJ1-5	TRBV18	TRBD1	CASSPDRGGNQPQHF	TGTGCCAGCTCACCCGACAGGGGCGGCAATCAGCCCCAGCATTTT
few	TRBJ1-6	TRBV6-5	TRBD1	CASSYGTGVNSPLHF	TGTGCCAGCAGTTACGGGACAGGGGTAAATTCACCCCTCCACTTT
few	TRBJ2-3	TRBV7-9	NA	CASSSNLQDTDTQYF	TGTGCCAGCAGCTCAAATCTACAGGACACAGATACGCAGTATTTT
NA	TRBJ2-7	TRBV13	TRBD1	CASSLVQGAREQYF	TGTGCCAGCAGCTTAGTTCAGGGGGCACGTGAGCAGTACTTC
NA	TRBJ2-6	TRBV2	NA	CASSEGYPGRTGANVLTF	TGTGCCAGCAGTGAAGGGTACCCAGGGCGGACTGGGGCCAACGTCCTGACTTTC
NA	TRBJ2-2	TRBV10-1	TRBD1	CASSGDRGPGELFF	TGCGCCAGCAGTGGGGACAGGGGTCCCGGGGAGCTGTTTTTT
NA	TRBJ1-1	TRBV19	TRBD1	CASSPTGGSPAAFF	TGTGCCAGTAGTCCGACAGGGGGAAGCCCGGCCGCTTTCTTT